This TCR beta chain was captured by sequencing in a study of blood T cells in healthy people across ages. CDR3 length: 13 amino acids. CDR1 and CDR2 (germline): KGHSH, LQKENI. Remarks on this clonotype: Its antigen is still unknown. A junction boundary mismatches the germline segment, possibly from a read error.

Regarding the study as a whole: There were more naive CD4+ cells and higher diversity in long-lived donors than in aged donors. Diversity figures based on one million T cells were deemed too low.

The donors, all healthy, were Caucasians living in Russia, aged roughly 6 to 100. A J-beta primer mix and a sample-barcoded 5' primer were used in a second PCR of about 7 to 12 cycles. TCRdb passed the 5' RACE reads through MiXCR, listing each CDR3 protein once. Among about 640,000 distinct CDR3 sequences, roughly 30% were seen once, and the ten largest hold around 16%. Material for sequencing was blood. The V call is TRBV18, the J call TRBJ2-1, with TRBD1 identical over 7 bases. This clonotype was obtained from a woman at least 80 years old in good health. The CDR3 loop reads CVSRDSSYNEQFF. The CDR3 nucleotides read TGTGTCAGCCGGGACAGCTCCTACAATGAGCAGTTCTTC.